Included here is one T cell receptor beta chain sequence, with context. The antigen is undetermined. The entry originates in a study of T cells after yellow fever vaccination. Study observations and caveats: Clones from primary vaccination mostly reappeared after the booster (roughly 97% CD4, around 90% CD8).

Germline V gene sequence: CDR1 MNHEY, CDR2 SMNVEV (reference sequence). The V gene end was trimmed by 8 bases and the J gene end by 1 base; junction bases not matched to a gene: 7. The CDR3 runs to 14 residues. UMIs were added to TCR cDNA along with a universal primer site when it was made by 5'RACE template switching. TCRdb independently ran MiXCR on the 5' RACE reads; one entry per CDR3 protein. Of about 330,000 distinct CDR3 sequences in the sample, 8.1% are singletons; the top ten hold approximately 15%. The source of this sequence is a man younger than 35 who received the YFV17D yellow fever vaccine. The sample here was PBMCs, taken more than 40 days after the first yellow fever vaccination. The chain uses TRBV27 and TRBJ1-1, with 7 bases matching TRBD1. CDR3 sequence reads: CASGSGGRNTEAFF. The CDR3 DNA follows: TGTGCCAGCGGCTCAGGGGGAAGGAACACTGAAGCTTTCTTT.